Presented here are 12 T cell receptor beta chains from one specimen sequenced in a study of a mutant IDH1 vaccine in newly diagnosed glioma. Noted time point: baseline, week 1 (first vaccination visit). Stated treatment: pre-vaccination baseline after standard-of-care therapy. Clones were read by immunoSEQ multiplex PCR, and TCRdb kept only the in-frame ones, dropping some. The table shows about 88,000 clones, with approximately 80% occurring only once. This sample comprised PBMCs, obtained from a glioma patient treated with radiotherapy, temozolomide or both. Receptor source: a man between 40 and 49 years old with glioma. Some clones in this sample may be carry-over from other donors' samples.

This clone showed up just once. The chain uses TRBV2 and TRBJ1-2, with a weak D call TRBD1 (5 bases). The germline V gene has CDR1 SNHLY and CDR2 FYNNEI. This CDR3 has 15 amino acids. V was pared by 3 bases and J by 8 bases, with 19 bases between. CDR3 region: CASSEGRQNFRGYTF. The CDR3 DNA is TGTGCCAGCAGTGAGGGCCGACAGAATTTTAGGGGCTACACCTTC. Filled out from reference TRBV2 and TRBJ1-2, the complete variable domain reads EPEVTQTPSHQVTQMGQEVILRCVPISNHLYFYWYRQILGQKVEFLVSFYNNEISEKSEIFDDQFSVERPDGSNFTLKIRSTKLEDSAMYFCASSEGRQNFRGYTFGSGTRLTVV.

The chain has TRBV7-2 and TRBJ2-2; maybe TRBD1 (6 bases). The V end lost 5 bases, the J end lost 0 bases, and 13 bases lay between the germline ends. Per the germline V gene, CDR1 is SGHTA and CDR2 is FQGNSA. The CDR3 runs to 16 residues. The CDR3 sequence is CASSHSRTANTGELFF. The CDR3 nucleotides are TGTGCCAGCAGCCATTCTAGGACAGCGAACACCGGGGAGCTGTTTTTT.

The chain employs TRBV9 and TRBJ2-5; weak D call: TRBD2 (7 bases). Germline assignment: CDR1 SGDLS and CDR2 YYNGEE. The V end lost 0 bases, the J end lost 0 bases, and 21 bases lay between the germline ends. This CDR3 has 19 amino acids. The CDR3 DNA sequence: TGTGCCAGCAGCGTAGCAGGTTTGGGGGCGGGGACTAACCAAGAGACCCAGTACTTC. Translation: CASSVAGLGAGTNQETQYF.

In DNA, the CDR3 is TGTGCCAGCATTCTGCCAGTTACGGCCAAAAACATTCAGTACTTC. Encoded protein: CASILPVTAKNIQYF. The chain couples TRBV2 to TRBJ2-4; D remains ambiguous. Germline CDR1 is SNHLY and CDR2 is FYNNEI. The CDR3 loop spans 15 amino acids. V lost 7 bases, J lost 1 base, and 14 bases lay in between.

This clone was counted between two and nine times. The rearrangement links TRBV4-1 to TRBJ1-2; a weak D match, TRBD1 (5 bases). Germline V gives CDR1 MGHRA, CDR2 YSYEKL. Deletions cut 4 bases from V and 10 bases from J, with 16 bases between. The CDR3 is 13 residues long. The CDR3 region is CASSLLGGGNYTF. In DNA, the CDR3 is TGCGCCAGCAGCCTCCTGGGGGGGGGAAACTACACCTTC.

J is TRBJ2-2 and V is TRBV7-3; 10 bases agree with TRBD1. The CDR3 consists of 17 residues. Germline assignment: CDR1 SGHTA and CDR2 FQGTGA. J was trimmed by 5 bases and V by 2 bases; bases with no gene match: 8. CDR3 DNA: TGTGCCAGCAGCTTACCGGGACAGGGGCCCGTTACCGGGGAGCTGTTTTTT. Translated: CASSLPGQGPVTGELFF.

The sample holds one count of this clone. The J gene is TRBJ1-1, the V gene TRBV6-5; unclear D gene. V lost 2 bases and J 0 bases, leaving 10 bases between the germline ends. In germline, CDR1 is MNHEY, CDR2 SVGAGI. CDR3 size: 15 residues. This CDR3 reads CASSYDLLMNTEAFF. In DNA form, the CDR3 reads TGTGCCAGCAGTTACGATTTACTGATGAACACTGAAGCTTTCTTT.

The rearrangement joins TRBV30 to TRBJ1-5, with D perhaps TRBD1 (6 bases). V lost 5 bases and J lost 3, with 14 bases in between. The CDR3 totals 14 residues. Germline V gives CDR1 GTSNPN, CDR2 SVGIG (reference sequence). Here the CDR3 reads CAWRGRGHNQPQHF. CDR3 nucleotide sequence: TGTGCCTGGCGGGGCAGGGGACACAATCAGCCCCAGCATTTT.

This chain uses TRBV6-5 with TRBJ1-2, with D tentatively TRBD1 (6 bases). Germline-derived CDR1 and CDR2 are MNHEY and SVGAGI. The CDR3 has 15 amino acids. Trimming left V 1 base short and J 2 bases short, with 11 bases between. CDR3 in amino acids: CASSYLVGANYGYTF. The CDR3 DNA is TGTGCCAGCAGTTACTTGGTGGGGGCGAACTATGGCTACACCTTC.

The chain has TRBV2 and TRBJ1-2; the D gene is possibly TRBD1 (6 bases). The length of the CDR3 is 11 residues. Trimming left V 6 bases short and J 8 bases short, with 10 bases between. Germline CDR1 is SNHLY and CDR2 is FYNNEI. The CDR3: CASRNRDGYTF. The CDR3, as DNA: TGTGCCAGCAGGAACAGGGACGGCTACACCTTC. Full variable domain (outside the CDR3, taken from reference TRBV2 and TRBJ1-2): EPEVTQTPSHQVTQMGQEVILRCVPISNHLYFYWYRQILGQKVEFLVSFYNNEISEKSEIFDDQFSVERPDGSNFTLKIRSTKLEDSAMYFCASRNRDGYTFGSGTRLTVV.

V is TRBV5-1 and J is TRBJ1-1; TRBD1 agrees at 9 bases. The CDR3 spans 15 residues. In germline, CDR1 is SGHRS, CDR2 YFSETQ. J gave up 4 bases and V 3 bases, and 7 bases lay outside the gene matches. The CDR3: CASSSVGQGSTEAFF. The DNA for the CDR3 is TGCGCCAGCAGCTCTGTAGGACAGGGGAGCACTGAAGCTTTCTTT.

As DNA, the CDR3 is TGCACCAGCAGCCCGACCGGGACAGGGGGCGAGGAAAAACTGTTTTTT. Translation gives CTSSPTGTGGEEKLFF. The chain links TRBV1 to TRBJ1-4; the listed D gene, TRBD1, was not tested against the DNA. TRBV1 is shown as a pseudogene. The CDR3 consists of 16 residues.